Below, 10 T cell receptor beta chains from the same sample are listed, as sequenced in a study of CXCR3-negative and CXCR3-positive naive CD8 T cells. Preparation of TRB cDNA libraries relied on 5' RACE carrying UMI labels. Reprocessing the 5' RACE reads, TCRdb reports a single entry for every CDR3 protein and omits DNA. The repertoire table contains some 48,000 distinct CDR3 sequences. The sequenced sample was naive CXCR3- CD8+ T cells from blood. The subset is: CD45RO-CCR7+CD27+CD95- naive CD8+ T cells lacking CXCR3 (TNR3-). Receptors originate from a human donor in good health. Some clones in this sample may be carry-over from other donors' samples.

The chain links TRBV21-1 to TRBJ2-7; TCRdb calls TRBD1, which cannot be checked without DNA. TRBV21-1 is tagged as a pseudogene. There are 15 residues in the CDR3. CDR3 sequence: CASSKAARDSYEQYF.

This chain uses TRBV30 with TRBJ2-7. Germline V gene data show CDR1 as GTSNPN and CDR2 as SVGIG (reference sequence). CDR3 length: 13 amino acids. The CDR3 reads CAWSAQGWGEQYF.

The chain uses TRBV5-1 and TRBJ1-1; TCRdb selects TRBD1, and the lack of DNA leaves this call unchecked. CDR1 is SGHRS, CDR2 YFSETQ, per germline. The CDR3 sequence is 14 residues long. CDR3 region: CASSLGTVNTEAFF.

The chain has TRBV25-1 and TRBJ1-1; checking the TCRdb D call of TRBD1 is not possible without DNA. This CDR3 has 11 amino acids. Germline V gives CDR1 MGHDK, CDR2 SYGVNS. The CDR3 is CASRVGAQAFF.

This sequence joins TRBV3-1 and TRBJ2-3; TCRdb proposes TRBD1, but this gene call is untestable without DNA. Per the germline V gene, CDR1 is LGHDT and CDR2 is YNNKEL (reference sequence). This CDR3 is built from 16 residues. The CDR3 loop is CASSRPGHQATDTQYF.

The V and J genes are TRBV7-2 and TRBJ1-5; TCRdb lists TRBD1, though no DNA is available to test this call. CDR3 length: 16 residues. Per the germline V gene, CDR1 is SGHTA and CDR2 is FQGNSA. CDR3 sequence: CASSSLPTGAGQPQHF.

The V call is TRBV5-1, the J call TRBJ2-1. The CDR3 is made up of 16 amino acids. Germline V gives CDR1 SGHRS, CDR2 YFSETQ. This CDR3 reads CASSLGTGSSYNEQFF.

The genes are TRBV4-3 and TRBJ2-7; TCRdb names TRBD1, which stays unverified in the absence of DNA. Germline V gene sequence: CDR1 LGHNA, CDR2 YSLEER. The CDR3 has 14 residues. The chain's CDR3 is CASSQDGAGYEQYF.

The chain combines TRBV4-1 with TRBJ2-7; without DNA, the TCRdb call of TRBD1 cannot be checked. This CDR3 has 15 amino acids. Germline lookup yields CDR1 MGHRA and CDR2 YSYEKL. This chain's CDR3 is CASSLGTGAPYEQYF.

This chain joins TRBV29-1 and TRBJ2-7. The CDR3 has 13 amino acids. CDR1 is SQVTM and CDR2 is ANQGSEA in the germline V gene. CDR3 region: CSVEDPNSYEQYF.